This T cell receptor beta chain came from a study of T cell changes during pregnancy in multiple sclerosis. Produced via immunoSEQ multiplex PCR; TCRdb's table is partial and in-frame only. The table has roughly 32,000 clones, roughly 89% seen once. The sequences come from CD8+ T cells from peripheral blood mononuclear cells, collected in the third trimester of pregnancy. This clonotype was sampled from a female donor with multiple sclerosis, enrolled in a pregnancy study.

This CDR3 reads CASSRGMNTEAFF. In DNA form, the CDR3 reads TGTGCCAGCAGCAGGGGCATGAACACTGAAGCTTTCTTT. This chain joins TRBV7-2 and TRBJ1-1; D possibly corresponds to TRBD1 (5 bases). Germline V gives CDR1 SGHTA, CDR2 FQGNSA. The CDR3 contains 13 residues. With 5 bases removed from V and 0 bases from J, the gap between germline ends came to 7 bases.